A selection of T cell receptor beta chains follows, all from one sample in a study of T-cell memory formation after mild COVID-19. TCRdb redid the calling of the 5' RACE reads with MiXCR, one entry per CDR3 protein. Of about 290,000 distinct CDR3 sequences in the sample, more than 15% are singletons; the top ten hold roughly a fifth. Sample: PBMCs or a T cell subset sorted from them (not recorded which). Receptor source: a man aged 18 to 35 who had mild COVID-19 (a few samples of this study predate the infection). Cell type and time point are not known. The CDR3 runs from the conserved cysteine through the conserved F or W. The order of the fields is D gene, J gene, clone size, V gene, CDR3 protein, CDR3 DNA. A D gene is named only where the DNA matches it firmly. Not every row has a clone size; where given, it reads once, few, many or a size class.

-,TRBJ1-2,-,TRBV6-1,CASSEEAGLNYGYTF,TGTGCCAGCAGTGAAGAAGCAGGTTTAAACTATGGCTACACCTTC
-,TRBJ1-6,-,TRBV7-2,CASSSITGRSPLHF,TGTGCCAGCAGCTCAATTACCGGGCGCTCACCCCTCCACTTT
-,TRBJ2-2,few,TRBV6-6,CASSSWNTGELFF,TGTGCCAGCAGTTCCTGGAACACCGGGGAGCTGTTTTTT
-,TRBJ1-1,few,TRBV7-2,CASSLAFTNTEAFF,TGTGCCAGCAGCTTAGCGTTCACGAACACTGAAGCTTTCTTT
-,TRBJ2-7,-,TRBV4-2,CASSQDSGGSSYEQYF,TGTGCCAGCAGCCAAGATTCCGGGGGCAGCTCCTACGAGCAGTACTTC
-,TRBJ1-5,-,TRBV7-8,CASSLGGDRNSNQPQHF,TGTGCCAGCAGCTTAGGAGGGGATAGAAATAGCAATCAGCCCCAGCATTTT
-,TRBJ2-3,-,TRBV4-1,CASSPNLSTDTQYF,TGCGCCAGCAGTCCGAATTTAAGCACAGATACGCAGTATTTT
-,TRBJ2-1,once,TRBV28,CASSWDRDPYNEQFF,TGTGCCAGCAGCTGGGACCGAGACCCATACAATGAGCAGTTCTTC
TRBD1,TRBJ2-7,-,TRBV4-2,CASSQDRGSGYEQYF,TGTGCCAGCAGCCAAGACAGGGGGAGTGGATACGAGCAGTACTTC
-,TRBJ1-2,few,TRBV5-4,CASTLAGGWLYGYTF,TGTGCCAGCACCCTCGCAGGAGGCTGGCTCTATGGCTACACCTTC
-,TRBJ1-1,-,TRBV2,CASLILGNTEAFF,TGTGCCAGCTTAATACTGGGGAACACTGAAGCTTTCTTT
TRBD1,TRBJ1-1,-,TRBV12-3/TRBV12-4,CASNNRGGGEAFF,TGTGCCAGCAACAACAGGGGCGGGGGTGAAGCTTTCTTT
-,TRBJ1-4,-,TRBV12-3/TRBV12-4,CASSRGNGGEKLFF,TGTGCCAGCAGCAGAGGGAATGGAGGAGAAAAACTGTTTTTT
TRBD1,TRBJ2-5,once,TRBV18,CASSPSAGGETQYF,TGTGCCAGCTCACCATCGGCAGGGGGAGAGACCCAGTACTTC
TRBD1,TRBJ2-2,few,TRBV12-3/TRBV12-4,CASRAGTVNTGELFF,TGTGCCAGCAGGGCCGGGACAGTCAACACCGGGGAGCTGTTTTTT
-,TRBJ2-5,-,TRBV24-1,CATRGPQSQTQYF,TGTGCCACCAGGGGACCCCAGAGCCAGACCCAGTACTTC
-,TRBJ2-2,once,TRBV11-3,CASSLDQGGTVRTGELFF,TGTGCCAGCAGCTTAGACCAAGGGGGGACAGTCCGAACCGGGGAGCTGTTTTTT
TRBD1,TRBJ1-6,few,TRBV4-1,CASSLDRGNSPLHF,TGCGCCAGCAGCCTTGACAGGGGTAATTCACCCCTCCACTTT
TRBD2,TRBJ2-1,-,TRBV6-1,CASSEGTSGYNEQFF,TGTGCCAGCAGTGAAGGGACTAGCGGTTACAATGAGCAGTTCTTC
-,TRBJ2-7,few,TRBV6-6,CASSHRDGSYEQYF,TGTGCCAGCAGTCACCGGGACGGTTCCTACGAGCAGTACTTC
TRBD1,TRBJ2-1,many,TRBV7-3,CASSRGGTGVDNEQFF,TGTGCCAGCAGCCGGGGCGGGACAGGGGTGGACAATGAGCAGTTCTTC
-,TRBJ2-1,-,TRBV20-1,CSARDVSGKASSYNEQFF,TGCAGTGCTAGAGATGTCTCGGGAAAAGCCTCCTCCTACAATGAGCAGTTCTTC
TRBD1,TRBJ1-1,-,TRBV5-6,CASSLGQGAFGTEAFF,TGTGCCAGCAGCCTAGGACAGGGGGCTTTTGGGACTGAAGCTTTCTTT
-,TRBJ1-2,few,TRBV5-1,CASSSQGGVDGYTF,TGCGCCAGCAGCTCTCAGGGTGGAGTGGATGGCTACACCTTC
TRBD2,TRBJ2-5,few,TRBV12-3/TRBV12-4,CASSRTSGAPGGTQYF,TGTGCCAGCAGCAGGACTAGCGGGGCCCCTGGGGGGACCCAGTACTTC
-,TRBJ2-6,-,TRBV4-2,CASSQDEGTGANVLTF,TGTGCCAGCAGCCAAGATGAAGGGACTGGGGCCAACGTCCTGACTTTC